The 29 T cell receptor beta chains below all came from one sample that was sequenced in a study of tumour-infiltrating T cells in Burkitt lymphoma. Assay used: immunoSEQ multiplex PCR; TCRdb lists only in-frame clones, some missing. The sample has 510 or so clones, around 92% seen once. Sequencing input: tumor tissue. The receptors stem from a human donor with Burkitt lymphoma. Some clones in this sample may be carry-over from other donors' samples.

The genes are TRBV4-2 and TRBJ2-3; a possible D gene is TRBD2 (5 bases). The germline V gene encodes CDR1 LGHNA and CDR2 YNFKEQ. The CDR3 is made up of 13 amino acids. V was shortened by 1 base and J by 8 bases, with 10 bases between the two germline ends. CDR3 coding DNA: TGTGCCAGCAGCCAAGGAGGGCACATTACGCAGTATTTT. It translates to CASSQGGHITQYF.

This clone was seen only once. This sequence joins TRBV4-2 and TRBJ2-5, with TRBD2 identical over 10 bases. V was clipped by 0 bases and J by 1 base; unmatched bases: 5. The CDR3 sequence is 17 residues long. Germline CDR1 reads LGHNA; CDR2 reads YNFKEQ. CDR3 in DNA: TGTGCCAGCAGCCAAGATTTCGGACTAGCGGTCCAAGAGACCCAGTACTTC. Its protein product is CASSQDFGLAVQETQYF.

This rearrangement joins TRBV11-3 to TRBJ1-1; the D is unclear. Germline V gives CDR1 SGHNT, CDR2 YENEEA. The V end lost 1 base, the J end lost 11 bases, and 14 bases lay between the germline ends. There are 13 residues in the CDR3. Here the CDR3 reads CASSLGVGQAAFF. Written as DNA, the CDR3 is TGTGCCAGCAGCTTAGGGGTTGGGCAGGCGGCTTTCTTT.

J is TRBJ2-1 and V is TRBV29-1, with TRBD2 identical over 9 bases. This CDR3 comprises 14 residues. J was trimmed by 10 bases and V by 4 bases; bases with no gene match: 11. Germline-derived CDR1 and CDR2 are SQVTM and ANQGSEA. This CDR3 is CSVVSASGNREQFF. The CDR3, as DNA: TGCAGCGTTGTGTCGGCTAGCGGGAATCGGGAGCAGTTCTTC.

The J gene is TRBJ1-2, the V gene TRBV28; the match to TRBD1 covers 9 bases. In germline, CDR1 is MDHEN, CDR2 SYDVKM. V lost 6 bases, J lost 8 bases, and 10 bases stayed unmatched. The CDR3 extends over 14 amino acids. The CDR3 spells CASRPGQGGGGYTF. Here the CDR3 DNA reads TGTGCCAGCAGACCGGGACAGGGAGGAGGAGGCTACACCTTC.

The V and J genes are TRBV28 and TRBJ1-5; 11 positions match TRBD1. The CDR3 consists of 14 residues. Germline V gene lookup returns CDR1 MDHEN and CDR2 SYDVKM. The V segment lost 11 bases and the J segment 5 bases; nucleotides outside the gene matches: 8. CDR3 bases: TGTGCCGGACAGGGACAGGGGGTATATCAGCCCCAGCATTTT. This gives the protein CAGQGQGVYQPQHF.

J is TRBJ1-1 and V is TRBV7-9; D is possibly TRBD1 (5 bases). The CDR3 spans 12 residues. CDR1 is SEHNR and CDR2 is FQNEAQ in the germline V gene (reference sequence). Trimming took 5 bases from V and 6 from J, leaving 10 bases between them. CDR3 DNA sequence: TGTGCCAGCAGCCTTCCGGGGCCTGAAGCTTTCTTT. Its protein is CASSLPGPEAFF.

V is TRBV5-6 and J is TRBJ1-4; 11 nucleotides match TRBD1. Trimming took 4 bases from V and 3 from J; bases not matched to a gene: 5. Germline assignment: CDR1 SGHDT and CDR2 YYEEEE. The CDR3 contains 16 residues. The CDR3 DNA reads as TGTGCCAGCAGCCCAGGACAGGGGGCAGCTAATGAAAAACTGTTTTTT. This sequence encodes CASSPGQGAANEKLFF.

The chain uses TRBV6-5 and TRBJ1-4, with D perhaps matching TRBD1 (5 bases). Between the trimmed V and J ends, which lost 6 bases and 5 bases, there was a span of 16 bases. From germline, CDR1 is MNHEY and CDR2 SVGAGI. The CDR3 contains 15 residues. The CDR3 DNA reads TGTGCCAGCAGCCGAAAGGGACGGAGCAATGAAAAACTGTTTTTT. Encoded protein: CASSRKGRSNEKLFF.

The chain couples TRBV6-5 to TRBJ2-7; perhaps TRBD1 as D (6 bases). V was shortened by 5 bases and J by 4 bases, with 12 bases between the two germline ends. This CDR3 has 13 residues. Germline V gene lookup returns CDR1 MNHEY and CDR2 SVGAGI. The CDR3 DNA reads TGTGCCAGCAGTAACCAACAGGGTTACGAGCAGTACTTC. This sequence encodes CASSNQQGYEQYF.

The rearrangement uses TRBV10-3 and TRBJ1-4; D is perhaps TRBD1 (5 bases). CDR3 length: 13 residues. Trimming took 5 bases from V and 13 from J, leaving 17 bases between them. CDR1 is ENHRY, CDR2 SYGVKD, per germline. Here the CDR3 reads CAISWAVGQGLFF. The CDR3 region has the DNA TGTGCCATCAGTTGGGCAGTGGGGCAGGGACTGTTTTTT.

V usage is TRBV19 and J usage is TRBJ1-5; 8 bases map to TRBD1. The CDR3 consists of 15 residues. CDR1 is LNHDA, CDR2 SQIVND, per germline (reference sequence). The ends lost 6 bases at V and 6 bases at J; junction bases unmatched: 10. The CDR3 loop is CASSGGQAGSQPQHF. The CDR3 coding sequence is TGTGCCAGTAGCGGGGGACAGGCCGGGAGTCAGCCCCAGCATTTT.

The rearrangement uses TRBV30 and TRBJ1-1; D is undetermined. The CDR3 is made up of 12 amino acids. Trimming pared 2 bases from V and 4 bases from J, leaving 8 bases between. CDR1 and CDR2 (germline): GTSNPN, SVGIG (reference sequence). The CDR3, as DNA: TGTGCCTGGAGTCCCGAAGGCACTGAAGCTTTCTTT. This encodes CAWSPEGTEAFF.

As DNA, the CDR3 is TGTGCCAGCAGCCTCCGGGACCGACACTACGAGCAGTACTTC. Amino acid sequence: CASSLRDRHYEQYF. V is TRBV5-6 and J is TRBJ2-7, with D possibly being TRBD1 or TRBD2 (5 bases each). The CDR3 is 14 residues long. Germline assignment: CDR1 SGHDT and CDR2 YYEEEE. V was trimmed by 4 bases and J by 3 bases, leaving 14 bases between them.

This clone was picked up one time. V gene TRBV10-1 combines with J gene TRBJ1-2, with 11 positions matching TRBD1. The germline V gene has CDR1 WNHNN and CDR2 SYGVQD (reference sequence). The length of the CDR3 is 13 residues. V shed 6 bases, J shed 6 bases, and the junction held 3 bases outside the gene matches. The CDR3 sequence is CASSGTGGNGYTF. The CDR3 region has the DNA TGCGCCAGCAGCGGGACAGGGGGAAATGGCTACACCTTC.

The gene calls are TRBV5-1 and TRBJ2-5; no firm D call. Trimming removed 0 bases from V and 4 bases from J, with 16 bases in between. The germline gives CDR1 SGHRS, CDR2 YFSETQ. This CDR3 has 16 amino acids. Here the CDR3 reads CASSLANPQVGETQYF. The CDR3 DNA follows: TGCGCCAGCAGCTTGGCAAACCCTCAGGTAGGAGAGACCCAGTACTTC.

V and J are TRBV9 and TRBJ2-6; D unclear. The CDR3 has 18 residues. CDR1 and CDR2 from the germline V gene are SGDLS and YYNGEE. The V end lost 0 bases, the J end lost 2 bases, and 15 bases lay between the germline ends. Written as DNA, the CDR3 is TGTGCCAGCAGCGTAGCCCAGTCGGGTCTGACTGGGGCCAACGTCCTGACTTTC. Translated: CASSVAQSGLTGANVLTF.

The V gene is TRBV7-2, the J gene TRBJ1-4; tentative D call: TRBD1 (5 bases). Germline V CDR1 and CDR2: SGHTA, FQGNSA. The CDR3 spans 15 residues. Trimming pared 1 base from V and 8 bases from J, leaving 14 bases between. DNA for the CDR3: TGTGCCAGCAGCTTAGTGGGGGGGGGAGGCGAAAAACTGTTTTTT. Protein: CASSLVGGGGEKLFF.

This clone showed up just once. Written as DNA, the CDR3 is TGTGCCAGCAGCTTAGAAGACGGGTCCTACGAGCAGTACTTC. Encoded protein: CASSLEDGSYEQYF. The J gene is TRBJ2-7, the V gene TRBV11-2; D is ambiguous. The CDR3 is made up of 14 amino acids. Per germline, CDR1 SGHAT and CDR2 FQNNGV. The V and J ends lost 0 bases and 1 base respectively, with 7 bases between them.

A remark on this clone: A junction boundary mismatches the germline segment, possibly from a read error. The J gene is TRBJ2-7, the V gene TRBV11-2; 11 bases align to TRBD2. CDR1 is SGHAT and CDR2 is FQNNGV in the germline V gene. This CDR3 comprises 15 residues. CDR3 DNA: TGTGCTAGCAGCTTAGTACTAGCGGGAGCCTACGAGCAGTACTTC. Protein product: CASSLVLAGAYEQYF.

The rearrangement uses TRBV29-1 and TRBJ2-3, with 7 bases lining up with TRBD2. After removal of 4 bases from V and 5 bases from J, the junction contained 3 bases not matched to a gene. The CDR3 consists of 12 residues. Germline assignment: CDR1 SQVTM and CDR2 ANQGSEA. The DNA for the CDR3 is TGCAGCGTTGTATTAGCGGGAGATACGCAGTATTTT. It specifies CSVVLAGDTQYF.

The rearrangement uses TRBV10-1 and TRBJ2-6; unclear D gene. CDR1 WNHNN and CDR2 SYGVQD come from the germline V gene (reference sequence). CDR3 length: 18 residues. V lost 4 bases and J lost 5, with 21 bases in between. The CDR3 spells CASSADLIAQSRANVLTF. The DNA for the CDR3 is TGCGCCAGCAGTGCGGATCTGATCGCACAAAGTCGGGCCAACGTCCTGACTTTC.

The chain is built from TRBV9 and TRBJ2-1; no definite D call. Germline V gene lookup returns CDR1 SGDLS and CDR2 YYNGEE. CDR3 size: 13 residues. V lost 4 bases and J 6 bases, leaving 11 bases between the germline ends. The CDR3 nucleotides are TGTGCCAGCAGCAACCCCGGACGCAATGAGCAGTTCTTC. Protein product: CASSNPGRNEQFF.

The rearrangement joins TRBV11-1 to TRBJ2-3; TRBD2 might be the D (5 bases). The V end was cut by 2 bases, the J end by 6 bases, with 9 bases between. There are 13 residues in the CDR3. The V gene's germline CDR1 is SGHAT and CDR2 FQDESV (reference sequence). This CDR3 reads CASSLTRMDTQYF. In DNA form, the CDR3 reads TGTGCCAGCAGCTTAACTAGGATGGATACGCAGTATTTT.

The V and J genes are TRBV19 and TRBJ1-4; 7 nucleotides line up with TRBD1. This CDR3 comprises 15 residues. The trim removed 6 bases at V and 0 bases at J, leaving 4 bases unmatched. From germline, CDR1 is LNHDA and CDR2 SQIVND (reference sequence). The chain's CDR3 is CASRGQAATNEKLFF. CDR3 DNA sequence: TGTGCCAGTAGAGGACAGGCCGCAACTAATGAAAAACTGTTTTTT. Combining the CDR3 with reference TRBV19 and TRBJ1-4 gives the whole variable domain DGGITQSPKYLFRKEGQNVTLSCEQNLNHDAMYWYRQDPGQGLRLIYYSQIVNDFQKGDIAEGYSVSREKKESFPLTVTSAQKNPTAFYLCASRGQAATNEKLFFGSGTQLSVL.

This clone was seen more than once but under ten times. The CDR3 reads CASSISGNTGELFF. CDR3 nucleotide sequence: TGTGCCAGTAGTATCTCCGGGAACACCGGGGAGCTGTTTTTT. The J gene is TRBJ2-2, the V gene TRBV19; D call uncertain. V lost 3 bases, J lost 1 base, and 6 bases lay in between. Per the germline V gene, CDR1 is LNHDA and CDR2 is SQIVND (reference sequence). The length of the CDR3 is 14 residues. The whole variable domain, remainder taken from reference TRBV19 and TRBJ2-2, is DGGITQSPKYLFRKEGQNVTLSCEQNLNHDAMYWYRQDPGQGLRLIYYSQIVNDFQKGDIAEGYSVSREKKESFPLTVTSAQKNPTAFYLCASSISGNTGELFFGEGSRLTVL.

Note on this clone: Sequence at one end of the junction differs from germline and may be a read error. This rearrangement joins TRBV7-7 to TRBJ2-5; D might be TRBD1 (6 bases). Germline V gene sequence: CDR1 SSHAT, CDR2 FNYEAQ (reference sequence). The CDR3 is 14 residues long. In nucleotides, the CDR3 is TGTGCTAGCAGCCCCTATCAGGGGATGGAGACCCAGTACTTC. Protein: CASSPYQGMETQYF.

This sequence joins TRBV29-1 and TRBJ2-5; no firm D call. The germline V gene has CDR1 SQVTM and CDR2 ANQGSEA. CDR3 length equals 12 residues. The V end lost 3 bases, the J end lost 5 bases, and 10 bases lay between the germline ends. Here the CDR3 reads CSVDGLSETQYF. Written as DNA, the CDR3 is TGCAGCGTTGACGGGTTATCGGAGACCCAGTACTTC.

The V call is TRBV5-1, the J call TRBJ2-1; 7 bases fit TRBD2. The CDR3 is made up of 14 amino acids. CDR1 is SGHRS, CDR2 YFSETQ, per germline. After removal of 4 bases from V and 6 bases from J, the junction contained 7 bases not matched to a gene. The CDR3 region is CASSAGTKGNEQFF. CDR3 coding DNA: TGCGCCAGCAGCGCCGGGACTAAAGGCAATGAGCAGTTCTTC.